Shown below are 8 T cell receptor beta chains from a single sample sequenced in a study of neoadjuvant anti-PD-1 for oral cavity cancer. Sequencing used immunoSEQ multiplex PCR; TCRdb keeps in-frame clones, though not all of them. The sample holds about 14,000 clones; 70% are singletons and the top ten take roughly 2.1%. Sequenced material: PBMCs, taken before nivolumab (anti-PD-1) treatment. These TCRs come from a person aged 40-85 years with oral cavity squamous cell carcinoma.

V and J are TRBV29-1 and TRBJ2-1, with D possibly being TRBD1 or TRBD2 (5 bases each). Germline CDR1 reads SQVTM; CDR2 reads ANQGSEA. The V gene lost 1 base and the J gene lost 7 bases, with 20 bases spanning the gap. There are 16 residues in the CDR3. The CDR3 DNA sequence: TGCAGCGTTGAAGGGGGCCCCCGAGGGAGAGATAATGAGCAGTTCTTC. This codes for CSVEGGPRGRDNEQFF.

The CDR3 sequence: CASGRDLDYEQYF. The CDR3 nucleotides are TGTGCTAGTGGTCGAGACTTAGACTACGAGCAGTACTTC. This sequence joins TRBV12-5 and TRBJ2-7, with D uncertain. The CDR3 runs 13 residues. CDR1 and CDR2 from the germline V gene are LGHNT and FRNRAP. V was shortened by 5 bases and J by 3 bases, with 11 bases between the two germline ends.

The rearrangement uses TRBV28 and TRBJ2-7; D ambiguous. V was clipped by 4 bases and J by 5 bases, with 18 bases between them. Per the germline V gene, CDR1 is MDHEN and CDR2 is SYDVKM. The CDR3 consists of 15 residues. CDR3 in amino acids: CASSSPGRLVNEQYF. Here the CDR3 DNA reads TGTGCCAGCAGTTCGCCCGGCCGACTTGTGAACGAGCAGTACTTC.

In its sample, this clone was seen a few times. This chain joins TRBV19 and TRBJ2-7; D is unresolved. The V end was cut by 5 bases, the J end by 1 base, with 6 bases between. Germline V gene lookup returns CDR1 LNHDA and CDR2 SQIVND (reference sequence). The CDR3 consists of 12 residues. The CDR3 reads CASSLGSYEQYF. The CDR3 DNA is TGTGCCAGTAGTCTCGGGTCCTACGAGCAGTACTTC.

This sequence joins TRBV5-1 and TRBJ1-3; no definite D call. Per the germline V gene, CDR1 is SGHRS and CDR2 is YFSETQ. V was shortened by 3 bases and J by 7 bases, with 5 bases between the two germline ends. CDR3 length: 11 amino acids. CDR3 nucleotide sequence: TGCGCCAGCAGCTACAGCAACACCATATATTTT. Translated: CASSYSNTIYF.

The CDR3 region has the DNA TGTGCCAGCAGCTCCTTTAGCGGGAACTACGAGCAGTACTTC. As protein: CASSSFSGNYEQYF. The rearrangement links TRBV7-9 to TRBJ2-7, with 8 bases lining up with TRBD2. The germline V gene has CDR1 SEHNR and CDR2 FQNEAQ (reference sequence). V dropped 4 bases and J dropped 3; count of bases not matched to a gene: 5. The CDR3 has 14 amino acids.

The V call is TRBV7-9, the J call TRBJ2-4; unclear D gene. Looked up from germline, CDR1 is SEHNR and CDR2 is FQNEAQ (reference sequence). V was shortened by 1 base and J by 11 bases, with 9 bases between the two germline ends. This CDR3 spans 12 amino acids. The CDR3 spells CASSLGSLLQYF. DNA for the CDR3: TGTGCCAGCAGCTTAGGAAGCCTACTTCAGTACTTC.

The J gene is TRBJ1-1, the V gene TRBV7-9; D is unresolved. V lost 8 bases to trimming and J lost 1 base, with 14 bases between them. Germline V lookup: CDR1 SEHNR, CDR2 FQNEAQ (reference sequence). This CDR3 spans 14 amino acids. This CDR3 is CASSLGKGNTEAFF. For the CDR3, the DNA is TGTGCCAGCTCGCTGGGGAAGGGGAACACTGAAGCTTTCTTT.